This T cell receptor (beta chain) was sequenced in a study of graft-versus-host responses after intestinal transplantation. TCRdb keeps only in-frame clones here, not all; method: immunoSEQ multiplex PCR. Altogether about a thousand clones are present, 45% to 50% being singletons, with the ten largest covering approximately 14%. Germline-derived CDR1 and CDR2 are MNHNS and SASEGT. V shed 4 bases and J 6 bases; nucleotides not matched to a gene: 5. This CDR3 is built from 13 residues. Irradiated stimulators labeled with violet dye, around 200,000 in number, were plated with around 200,000 CFSE-labeled responders. Overall study results and limits: Association was observed between peak circulating GvH clone levels and early post-transplant HvG declines. Recipient marrow held GvH clones, some first seen in ileum or blood.

This chain joins TRBV6-1 and TRBJ1-2, with TRBD1 matching over 7 bases. The sample in question was alloreactive CD8+ T cells from a mixed lymphocyte reaction culture, obtained before transplantation. Described subset: CFSE-low proliferating T cells sorted from roughly 6-day pre-transplant mixed lymphocyte reaction (GvH or HvG direction). The receptor was derived from a human patient who was an organ donor for intestinal transplantation. CDR3 sequence reads: CASSATGADGYTF. The CDR3 coding sequence is TGTGCCAGCAGTGCAACAGGGGCAGATGGCTACACCTTC.